Sequencing of this TCR beta chain was carried out in a study of blood T cell repertoires in COVID-19. Study overall: Donors in the United States, Italy and Spain gave samples during acute or convalescent COVID-19. Sample material is recorded as cDNA or gDNA derived from T cells, B-cell-depleted T cells, or PBMCs.

Authors' methods: Cell counts per sample came from amplifying reference gene primers. Only in-frame clones appear in the TCRdb table, and some are missing; sequencing was by immunoSEQ multiplex PCR. V and J calls and clone size are given by that table; D and trimming were obtained from the DNA. The data show over 55,000 clones, 85% to 90% seen once. Sequencing used peripheral blood. This clonotype originated in a man between 45 and 60 years old with active COVID-19.

This CDR3 reads CASSLSPTGDYGYTF. CDR3 in DNA: TGTGCCAGCAGTTTATCGCCTACGGGTGACTATGGCTACACCTTC. The chain is built from TRBV27 and TRBJ1-2, with D hard to call. Germline V gene sequence: CDR1 MNHEY, CDR2 SMNVEV (reference sequence). The CDR3 has 15 residues. The V and J ends lost 0 bases and 3 bases respectively, with 11 bases between them.